This TCR beta chain was observed in a study of CD8 T cells in cerebrospinal fluid in Alzheimer's disease. Study observations and caveats: EBV-specific clones were neither the most expanded nor enriched in Alzheimer's patients.

CDR3 length equals 11 residues. Per germline, CDR1 SNHLY and CDR2 FYNNEI. Participants were all in good physical condition and free of acute infection. CSF cells underwent 10X single-cell V(D)J and 5' gene-expression profiling. TCRdb reprocessed the 10x single-cell sequencing reads and reports one entry per CDR3 protein, with no DNA. This sample's clone table lists 1,500 to 2,000 distinct CDR3 sequences. Judged by frequency, this clonotype is medium-sized. Its target is unknown. Sequencing used cerebrospinal fluid. The chain has TRBV2 and TRBJ2-5. The clonotype originates from a human donor in good health. The CDR3 protein is CASRSQETQYF.